The entry that follows covers one T cell receptor (beta chain) sequence. The target of this receptor is not known. The record has no base qualities; no much larger clone is one base away. This entry is derived from a study of identical twins (dated by TCRdb to 2016 to 2017). Regarding the study in general: To test whether fetal clonotypes persist, this study deep-sequenced TCR alpha and beta repertoires from monozygotic twins, from unrelated adults of various ages, and from cord blood. To rule out contamination, replicate twin experiments were performed at different times with different library preparation protocols. Paper-wide results and their limitations: Compared with coincidental sharing between unrelated individuals, out-of-frame TCR alpha sequences shared between twins showed an excess of sequences with low generation probability. Zero-insertion analyses could be partly confounded by invariant T cells such as MAIT and iNKT, although diverse VJ usage argued against such confounding for most clonotypes. Abundant cord blood beta clonotypes had fewer insertions, young adult naive repertoires showed a similar but weaker trend, and memory repertoires showed no such trend. Out-of-frame TCR alpha sharing in monozygotic twins was systematically underestimated by recombination models, whereas sharing between unrelated individuals was in agreement with the recombination models. A weaker excess of twin sharing was found in beta out-of-frame sequences because the signal-to-noise ratio was lowered by fewer shared sequences. Because the same donors could not be followed over many years, the conclusions relied on cross-sectional statistical analysis.

Inclusive of the bounding cysteine and phenylalanine, the CDR3 is 13 residues long. Of the read, only the CDR3 DNA is kept; its 39 bases are in frame from base 1. According to the germline V gene, CDR1 reads MNHEY and CDR2 reads SVGEGT. The germline V and J ends show losses of 2 bases and 15 bases respectively, and no gene match explains 10 bases of the junction. The library came from 5' RACE. Sequenced on an Illumina HiSeq 2000. Template switching added a universal primer binding site, and the final cDNA carried a unique molecular identifier that allowed TCR cDNA molecules to be counted accurately. First-strand cDNA for TCR alpha and beta chains was synthesized from specific primers in the conserved constant-segment region. To control for contamination, each cDNA library was double barcoded with a SMART-Mk sample barcode plus Illumina barcodes. Two successive PCR steps introduced TruSeq adapter sequences along with Illumina sample barcodes. The TCR alpha and beta cDNA libraries were sequenced on the Illumina HiSeq platform using custom primers. The authors' pipeline ran thus. MiGEC was used to process raw reads and extract unique molecular identifiers, and MiXCR was used to find CDR3 positions. For each individual, recombination models were inferred using an EM algorithm with the repgenHMM and IGoR tools. The analysis of shared clonotypes was done with the tcR package in R, with sharing normalized by the product of cloneset sizes. To study raw recombination without the effects of thymic and clonal selection, out-of-frame nonproductive sequences were analyzed. The raw public reads went through TCRdb reprocessing: fastp at Q25, MiXCR clone calling, in-frame beta chains kept. Each entry is one CDR3 protein sequence, shown with its most common DNA and genes. The V and J calls were determined by TCRdb, not by the authors. The sample table shows roughly 350,000 distinct CDR3 sequences, and about 10% are seen once. Of the sample, approximately 9.3% falls within the top ten clones.

All donors were healthy Caucasians. Three unrelated non-twin adults were also sequenced: a male aged 18 to 30, a male aged 50 to 59 and a female aged 50 to 59. Miltenyi CD45RO+ enrichment and human naive T-cell isolation kits were used to isolate memory (CD45RO+) and naive T cells from PBMC. Sequencing was carried out using naive T cells sorted from blood. The sample's cell subset or site label, decoded: cells isolated with a human naive T-cell isolation kit. The TCR was taken from a woman aged 45-65 years in good health. The sequence links TRBV6-2 or TRBV6-3 to TRBJ2-1; TRBD2 agrees with 7 junctional bases. The CDR3 is CASSYAPGLRSFF. The DNA reads TGTGCCAGCAGTTACGCCCCGGGACTAAGGTCGTTCTTC.